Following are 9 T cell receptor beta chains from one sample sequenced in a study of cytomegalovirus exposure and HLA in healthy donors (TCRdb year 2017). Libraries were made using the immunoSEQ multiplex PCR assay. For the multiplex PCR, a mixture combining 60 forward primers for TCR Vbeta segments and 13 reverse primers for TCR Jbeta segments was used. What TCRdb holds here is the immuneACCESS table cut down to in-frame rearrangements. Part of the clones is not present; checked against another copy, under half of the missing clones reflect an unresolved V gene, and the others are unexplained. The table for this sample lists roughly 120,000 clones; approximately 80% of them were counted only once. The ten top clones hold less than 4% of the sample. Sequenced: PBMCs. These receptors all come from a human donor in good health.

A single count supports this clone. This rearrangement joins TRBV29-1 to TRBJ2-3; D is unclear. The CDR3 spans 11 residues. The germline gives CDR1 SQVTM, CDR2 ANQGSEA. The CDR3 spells CTVSPADTQYF. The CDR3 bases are TGCACCGTGTCTCCCGCAGATACGCAGTATTTT.

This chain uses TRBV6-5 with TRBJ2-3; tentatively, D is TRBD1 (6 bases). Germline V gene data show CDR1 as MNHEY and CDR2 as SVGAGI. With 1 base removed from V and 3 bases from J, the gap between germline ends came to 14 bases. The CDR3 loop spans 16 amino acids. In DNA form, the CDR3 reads TGTGCCAGCAGTTACTATTCCAGGGGACCTACAGATACGCAGTATTTT. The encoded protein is CASSYYSRGPTDTQYF.

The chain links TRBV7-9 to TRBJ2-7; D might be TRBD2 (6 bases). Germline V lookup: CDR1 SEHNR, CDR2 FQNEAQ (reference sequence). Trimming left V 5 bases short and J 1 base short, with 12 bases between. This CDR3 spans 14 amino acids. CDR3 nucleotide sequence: TGTGCCAGCAGCCCGTATAGCGGATCCTACGAGCAGTACTTC. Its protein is CASSPYSGSYEQYF.

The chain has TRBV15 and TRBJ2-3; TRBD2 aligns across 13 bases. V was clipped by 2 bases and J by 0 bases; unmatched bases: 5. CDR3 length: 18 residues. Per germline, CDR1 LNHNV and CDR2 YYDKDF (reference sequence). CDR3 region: CATSRTSGRARSTDTQYF. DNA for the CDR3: TGTGCCACCAGCAGAACTAGCGGGAGGGCTCGTAGCACAGATACGCAGTATTTT.

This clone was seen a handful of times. The CDR3 spells CASSLYRGQGQPQHF. CDR3 sequence (DNA): TGTGCCAGCAGTTTGTATAGGGGACAGGGCCAGCCCCAGCATTTT. V gene TRBV28 combines with J gene TRBJ1-5; 9 nucleotides line up with TRBD1. Looked up from germline, CDR1 is MDHEN and CDR2 is SYDVKM. The CDR3 spans 15 residues. J was trimmed by 7 bases and V by 3 bases; bases with no gene match: 7.

The chain's CDR3 is CASSFQGAYQPQHF. CDR3 sequence (DNA): TGTGCCAGCAGCTTTCAGGGGGCGTATCAGCCCCAGCATTTT. The rearrangement uses TRBV7-2 and TRBJ1-5; 8 positions match TRBD1. The CDR3 has 14 residues. After removal of 3 bases from V and 5 bases from J, the junction contained 3 bases not matched to a gene. Germline CDR1 SGHTA, CDR2 FQGNSA. Using reference TRBV7-2 and TRBJ1-5 for the parts outside the CDR3, the full variable domain is GAGVSQSPSNKVTEKGKDVELRCDPISGHTALYWYRQSLGQGLEFLIYFQGNSAPDKSGLPSDRFSAERTGGSVSTLTIQRTQQEDSAVYLCASSFQGAYQPQHFGDGTRLSIL.

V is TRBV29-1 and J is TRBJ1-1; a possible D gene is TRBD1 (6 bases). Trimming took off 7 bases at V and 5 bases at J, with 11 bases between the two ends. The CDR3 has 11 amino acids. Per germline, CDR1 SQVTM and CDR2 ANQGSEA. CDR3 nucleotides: TGCAGCGGCCACACAGGGACTGAAGCTTTCTTT. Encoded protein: CSGHTGTEAFF.

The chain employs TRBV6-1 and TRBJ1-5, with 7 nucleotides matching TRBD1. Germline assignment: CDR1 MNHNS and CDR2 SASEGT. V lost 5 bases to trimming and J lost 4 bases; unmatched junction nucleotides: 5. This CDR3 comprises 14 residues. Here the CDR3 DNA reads TGTGCCAGCAGTCGTCCAGGGGGGAATCAGCCCCAGCATTTT. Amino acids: CASSRPGGNQPQHF.

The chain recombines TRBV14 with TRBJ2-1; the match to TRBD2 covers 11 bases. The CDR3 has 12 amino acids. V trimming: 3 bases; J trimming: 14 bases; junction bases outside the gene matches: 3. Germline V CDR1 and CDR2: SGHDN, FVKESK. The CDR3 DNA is TGTGCCAGCAGCCAGGTAGCGGGAGGGAAGTTCTTC. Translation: CASSQVAGGKFF.